This T cell receptor beta chain was recovered during a study of T-cell reconstitution after alpha-beta-depleted transplantation in children listed by TCRdb under 2016. Turning to the overall study: The study quantitatively tracked T-cell immune reconstitution after TCRalphabeta/CD19-depleted allogeneic hematopoietic cell transplantation in children using TCR repertoire profiling.

This sample's treatment or condition label indicates: allogeneic hematopoietic cell transplantation with graft depleted of TCRalphabeta T cells and CD19 B cells. The transplant recipients were children given TCRalphabeta/CD19-depleted allogeneic hematopoietic cell grafts. General conclusions and limits of the study: In some patients, the high TCRbeta diversity seen at day 60 was put down to recipient T cells and intrathymic progenitors that had survived conditioning. Over the following months the frequencies of hyperexpanded clones went down, and after one year T-cell counts and TCRbeta diversity were mostly credited to newly produced T cells. The apparently early alphabetaT-cell count recovery about two months after transplant was reportedly dependent on only several hundred rapidly expanded clones derived from non-depleted graft cells.

Libraries were built with PCR. The sequencing machine was an Illumina HiSeq 2500. To normalize quantification of the TCRbeta repertoire, the TCR libraries were built with molecular barcoding that relied on unique molecular identifiers. TCRdb cleaned the public reads at Q25 with fastp, built clones with MiXCR and kept in-frame beta chains. CDR3 protein sequences are deduplicated, and each keeps its most common genes and DNA. The sample table contains hundreds of thousands of distinct CDR3 sequences; only one count was recorded for around 14% of them. Clones ranked in the top ten supply roughly 0.77% of the sample. This clonotype was counted a few times. Its binding antigen is unknown. There are no base qualities to consult, and no much larger clone falls within one base. The receptor's source is a girl aged 2-10 years with congenital amegakaryocytic thrombocytopenia, due to receive a stem cell transplant. The specimen was PBMCs, collected before TCRalphabeta/CD19-depleted stem cell transplant.

The sequenced DNA: TGCAGTGCTAGTTTATCGGGGCACGAGCAGTACTTC. This encodes CSASLSGHEQYF. The sequence joins TRBV20-1 to TRBJ2-7, with the D segment possibly TRBD1 or TRBD2, each aligning over 5 bases. Taken from cysteine to phenylalanine, the CDR3 has 12 residues. Left in the record is the CDR3 DNA by itself, 36 bases read in frame from the first base. Via the germline V gene (reference sequence), CDR1 is DFQATT and CDR2 SNEGSKA. The trim is 3 bases for V and 5 bases for J, with a gap of 11 bases between the germline ends.